Described below is a single T cell receptor (beta chain) sequence and its context. Its antigen is still unknown. The data belong to a study of vaccination effects on CD4 cells after COVID-19. Study-wide results and caveats: In the late period after vaccination, infection- and vaccine-induced clones contracted markedly. There was only 1 of 255 vaccine-induced clones in healthy vaccinees that cross-reacted with common cold coronaviruses.

Peptide-pool stimulation followed by sequencing identified expanded antigen-specific CD4+ clonotypes in the ViraFEST assay. The authors isolated CD4+ T cells after around 10 days of culture. The healthy vaccine recipients, who had no prior SARS-CoV-2 infection, showed negative nucleocapsid antibodies. With roughly 9.5 ug/ml peptides and around 9.6 IU/ml IL-2, over 1.5 million PBMC per well were cultured. Half-medium exchanges with IL-2 medium took place on days 3 and 7. Trimming cost V 0 bases and J 1 base; bases outside gene matches: 8. The CDR3 runs 18 residues. CDR1 is LGHNA and CDR2 is YNFKEQ in the germline V gene. The table came from immunoSEQ multiplex PCR; TCRdb's copy has only in-frame clones and leaves some out. The sample yields about 22,000 clones, about three quarters seen once.

The material sequenced was CD4+ T cells from PBMCs cultured with HCoV-NL63 spike peptides, taken before COVID-19 vaccination. The chain carries TRBV4-2 and TRBJ2-5; 10 bases map to TRBD2. The TCR sequence derives from a human donor who received a COVID-19 vaccine. The CDR3 protein is CASSQEISGLAIQETQYF. The CDR3 nucleotides read TGTGCCAGCAGCCAAGAGATATCGGGACTAGCGATCCAAGAGACCCAGTACTTC.